This T cell receptor beta chain was identified in a study of cytomegalovirus exposure and HLA in healthy donors. The PCR was carried out with 60 Vbeta primers and 13 Jbeta primers. Profiled with immunoSEQ multiplex PCR; TCRdb holds only in-frame clones, not every one. The sample holds around 120,000 clones; approximately 80% are singletons and the top ten take approximately 0.22%. Turning to this clone: Its antigen is as yet unknown.

The study's findings and limits: Highest at DRB1 and lowest at HLA-C, TCR association rates differed among HLA loci in a later analysis.

V shed 2 bases and J shed 2 bases, with 7 bases lying between them. The CDR3 has 12 amino acids. Germline CDR1 reads GTSNPN; CDR2 reads SVGIG (reference sequence). The chain employs TRBV30 and TRBJ2-7; no firm D call. The sequencing sample was made of PBMCs. This TCR came from a man in his fifties or sixties in good health and CMV-seronegative. Here the CDR3 reads CAWSTPAYEQYF. For the CDR3, the DNA is TGTGCCTGGAGTACCCCGGCCTACGAGCAGTACTTC.